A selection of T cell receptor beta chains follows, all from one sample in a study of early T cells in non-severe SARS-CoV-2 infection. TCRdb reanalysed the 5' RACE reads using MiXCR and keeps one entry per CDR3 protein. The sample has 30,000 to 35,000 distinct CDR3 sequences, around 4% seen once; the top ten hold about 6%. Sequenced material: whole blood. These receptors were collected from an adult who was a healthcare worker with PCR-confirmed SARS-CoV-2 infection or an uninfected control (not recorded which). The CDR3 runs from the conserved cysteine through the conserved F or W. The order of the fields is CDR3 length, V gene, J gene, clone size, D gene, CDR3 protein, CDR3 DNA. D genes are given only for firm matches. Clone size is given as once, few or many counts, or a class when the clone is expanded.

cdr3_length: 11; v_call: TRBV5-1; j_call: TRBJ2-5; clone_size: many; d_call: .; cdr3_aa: CASSASETQYF; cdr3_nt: TGCGCCAGCAGCGCAAGTGAGACCCAGTACTTC
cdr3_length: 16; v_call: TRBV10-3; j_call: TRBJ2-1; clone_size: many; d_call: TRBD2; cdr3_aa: CAISESTSGREWEQFF; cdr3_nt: TGTGCCATCAGTGAGTCGACTAGCGGGAGAGAGTGGGAGCAGTTCTTC
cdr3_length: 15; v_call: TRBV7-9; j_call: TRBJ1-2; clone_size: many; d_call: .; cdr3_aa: CASSPFGVPNYGYTF; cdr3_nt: TGTGCCAGCAGTCCCTTCGGAGTACCTAACTATGGCTACACCTTC
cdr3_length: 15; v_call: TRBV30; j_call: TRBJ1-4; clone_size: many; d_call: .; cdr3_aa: CAWSLTGTEGEKLFF; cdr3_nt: TGTGCCTGGAGCCTCACCGGGACCGAAGGTGAAAAACTGTTTTTT
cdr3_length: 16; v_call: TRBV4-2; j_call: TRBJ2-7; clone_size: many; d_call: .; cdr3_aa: CASSQGGVRSRYEQYF; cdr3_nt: TGTGCCAGCAGCCAAGGGGGCGTACGGTCTCGCTACGAGCAGTACTTC
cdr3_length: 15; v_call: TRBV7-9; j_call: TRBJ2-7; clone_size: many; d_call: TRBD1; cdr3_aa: CASSNRDRGNYEQYF; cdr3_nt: TGTGCCAGCAGCAACCGGGACAGGGGTAATTACGAGCAGTACTTC
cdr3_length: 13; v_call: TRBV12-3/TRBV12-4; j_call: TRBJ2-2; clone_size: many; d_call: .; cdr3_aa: CAVEKENTGELFF; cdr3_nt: TGTGCCGTAGAGAAAGAGAACACCGGGGAGCTGTTTTTT
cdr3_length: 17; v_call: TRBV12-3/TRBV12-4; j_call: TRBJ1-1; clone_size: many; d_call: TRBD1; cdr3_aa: CASSSGQGIWGFAEAFF; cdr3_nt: TGTGCCAGCAGTTCCGGACAGGGAATATGGGGTTTCGCTGAAGCTTTCTTT
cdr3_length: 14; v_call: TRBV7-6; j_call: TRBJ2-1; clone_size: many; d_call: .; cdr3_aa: CASSLEGGSDEQFF; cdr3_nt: TGTGCCAGCAGCTTAGAGGGGGGGAGCGATGAGCAGTTCTTC
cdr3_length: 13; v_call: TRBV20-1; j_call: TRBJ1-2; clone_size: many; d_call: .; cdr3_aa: CSARTPSDYGYTF; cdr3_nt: TGCAGTGCTAGAACCCCGTCGGATTATGGCTACACCTTC
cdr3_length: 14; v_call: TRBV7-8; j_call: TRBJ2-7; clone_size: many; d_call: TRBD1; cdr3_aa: CASSPWGQMGEQYF; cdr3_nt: TGTGCCAGCAGCCCGTGGGGACAGATGGGCGAGCAGTACTTC